These 22 T cell receptor beta chains originate from one sample sequenced in a study of T cell responses to AZD1222 COVID-19 vaccine. Method: immunoSEQ multiplex PCR; TCRdb's copy keeps in-frame clones and lacks some. The sample includes some 87,000 clones, about 90% of them seen just once. The sample in question was peripheral blood, obtained on day 0 of MenACWY control vaccination. The receptors originated from an adult in good health.

V and J are TRBV5-1 and TRBJ2-7; D call uncertain. V gave up 0 bases and J gave up 5 bases, with 9 bases separating them. Germline V gene data show CDR1 as SGHRS and CDR2 as YFSETQ. The CDR3 covers 13 residues. The CDR3 protein is CASSLAPMNEQYF. The CDR3 coding sequence is TGCGCCAGCAGCTTGGCCCCTATGAACGAGCAGTACTTC.

The rearrangement links TRBV14 to TRBJ1-1, with D perhaps matching TRBD1 (5 bases). CDR1 is SGHDN and CDR2 is FVKESK in the germline V gene. Trimming left V 5 bases short and J 0 bases short, with 13 bases between. The CDR3 loop spans 15 amino acids. The DNA of the CDR3 is TGTGCCAGCAGCGCCCGACAGTTTGTGAACACTGAAGCTTTCTTT. Translation: CASSARQFVNTEAFF.

This chain joins TRBV24-1 and TRBJ2-5, with D perhaps being TRBD1 or TRBD2 (5 bases each). V gave up 4 bases and J gave up 5 bases, with 16 bases separating them. The CDR3 is 15 amino acids. Per the germline V gene, CDR1 is KGHDR and CDR2 is SFDVKD. DNA for the CDR3: TGTGCCACCAGTGACGTAGGGGAGAGGCGGGAGACCCAGTACTTC. It translates to CATSDVGERRETQYF.

This clone was detected once. The V and J genes are TRBV10-3 and TRBJ2-7; TRBD1 agrees at 8 bases. The CDR3 totals 15 residues. Per germline, CDR1 ENHRY and CDR2 SYGVKD. The V gene end was trimmed by 4 bases and the J gene end by 4 bases; junction bases not matched to a gene: 9. CDR3 DNA: TGTGCCATCAGTGGCCTCGGACAGGGAGTATACGAGCAGTACTTC. Protein product: CAISGLGQGVYEQYF.

The V gene is TRBV27, the J gene TRBJ2-1, with 14 nucleotides matching TRBD2. J gave up 4 bases and V 5 bases, and 4 bases lay outside the gene matches. CDR1 and CDR2 (germline): MNHEY, SMNVEV (reference sequence). CDR3 size: 16 residues. The CDR3, as DNA: TGTGCCAGCAGTGCAAGACTAGCGGGAGGGTACAATGAGCAGTTCTTC. It specifies CASSARLAGGYNEQFF.

The CDR3 protein is CASSLGALYGYTF. The CDR3 nucleotides are TGTGCCAGCAGCTTAGGCGCACTCTATGGCTACACCTTC. The chain combines TRBV7-2 with TRBJ1-2; the D is unclear. This CDR3 is 13 amino acids long. The germline V and J ends were trimmed by 1 base and 4 bases, with 7 bases remaining between them. CDR1 is SGHTA, CDR2 FQGNSA, per germline.

V and J are TRBV6-6 and TRBJ2-2; TRBD2 matches 13 bases. From germline, CDR1 is MNHNY and CDR2 SVGAGI (reference sequence). Trimming cost V 6 bases and J 6 bases; bases outside gene matches: 7. The CDR3 sequence is 16 residues long. The CDR3 DNA sequence: TGTGCCAGCAGCCTACTAGCGGGGGGGCTGTCCGGGGAGCTGTTTTTT. This codes for CASSLLAGGLSGELFF.

The rearrangement joins TRBV9 to TRBJ1-3; D is undetermined. Trimming removed 0 bases from V and 11 bases from J, with 12 bases in between. In germline, CDR1 is SGDLS, CDR2 YYNGEE. The CDR3 is 13 amino acids. DNA of the CDR3: TGTGCCAGCAGCGTAGGTCCCGCTTTCTCCATATATTTT. Its translation is CASSVGPAFSIYF.

V is TRBV3-1 (or the pseudogene TRBV3-2) and J is TRBJ2-7, with D perhaps matching TRBD2 (5 bases). The CDR3 runs to 15 residues. V was pared by 3 bases and J by 2 bases, with 14 bases between. Germline V gene data show CDR1 as LGHDT and CDR2 as YNNKEL (reference sequence). The CDR3 here is CASSQFRDPAYEQYF. The CDR3 coding sequence is TGTGCCAGCAGCCAGTTCCGGGATCCAGCCTACGAGCAGTACTTC.

V and J are TRBV5-1 and TRBJ1-6, with 8 bases identical to TRBD1. Germline V gene lookup returns CDR1 SGHRS and CDR2 YFSETQ. Trimming cost V 4 bases and J 8 bases; bases outside gene matches: 8. This CDR3 contains 15 residues. The CDR3 DNA reads TGCGCCAGCAGCCCCGGACAGGGTGCGGATTCACCCCTCCACTTT. Translated: CASSPGQGADSPLHF.

This clone has just one count. The V and J genes are TRBV10-2 and TRBJ2-7; possible D gene TRBD2, 7 bases. The CDR3 loop spans 17 amino acids. The V and J ends lost 0 bases and 6 bases respectively, with 21 bases between them. Germline V gene data show CDR1 as WSHSY and CDR2 as SAAADI. Here the CDR3 DNA reads TGCGCCAGCAGTGAGTCGAGGGGGGAGGGATCTCGGGGCGAGCAGTACTTC. This sequence encodes CASSESRGEGSRGEQYF.

The genes are TRBV6-1 and TRBJ1-2, with D unclear. The V and J ends lost 2 bases and 4 bases respectively, with 8 bases between them. Germline V gene data show CDR1 as MNHNS and CDR2 as SASEGT. This CDR3 has 13 residues. Written as DNA, the CDR3 is TGTGCCAGCAGTGAATTATTAGGCTATGGCTACACCTTC. Translating it yields CASSELLGYGYTF.

The gene calls are TRBV19 and TRBJ2-2; 8 positions match TRBD1. The CDR3 is 15 residues long. The V gene's germline CDR1 is LNHDA and CDR2 SQIVND (reference sequence). V lost 3 bases to trimming and J lost 4 bases; unmatched junction nucleotides: 4. The CDR3 is CASSIQGAGTGELFF. The CDR3 nucleotides are TGTGCCAGTAGTATCCAGGGGGCGGGCACCGGGGAGCTGTTTTTT.

This rearrangement joins TRBV7-6 to TRBJ2-1; TRBD2 matches 11 bases. V lost 5 bases to trimming and J lost 5 bases; unmatched junction nucleotides: 5. Germline CDR1 is SGHVS and CDR2 is FNYEAQ. The CDR3 length is 15 residues. The CDR3 coding sequence is TGTGCCAGCAGCCGACTAGCGGGGATAAACAATGAGCAGTTCTTC. It translates to CASSRLAGINNEQFF.

The V call is TRBV5-4, the J call TRBJ1-2; 9 nucleotides agree with TRBD1. Germline loops: CDR1 SGHNT, CDR2 YYREEE (reference sequence). With 4 bases clipped from V and 6 bases from J, the junction kept 7 bases outside the gene matches. There are 14 residues in the CDR3. CDR3 nucleotides: TGTGCCAGCAGCGTGGACAGGGGATCGGATGGCTACACCTTC. This sequence encodes CASSVDRGSDGYTF. Looking up the rest from reference TRBV5-4 and TRBJ1-2 gives the full variable domain: ETGVTQSPTHLIKTRGQQVTLRCSSQSGHNTVSWYQQALGQGPQFIFQYYREEENGRGNFPPRFSGLQFPNYSSELNVNALELDDSALYLCASSVDRGSDGYTFGSGTRLTVV.

The chain carries TRBV3-1 (or the pseudogene TRBV3-2) and TRBJ2-1; 9 nucleotides align to TRBD2. The CDR3 extends over 16 amino acids. Looked up from germline, CDR1 is LGHDT and CDR2 is YNNKEL (reference sequence). V trimming: 1 base; J trimming: 5 bases; junction bases outside the gene matches: 6. CDR3 sequence reads: CASSQASGRIHNEQFF. The DNA for the CDR3 is TGTGCCAGCAGCCAAGCGAGCGGGAGGATCCACAATGAGCAGTTCTTC.

V usage is TRBV19 and J usage is TRBJ2-5, with D perhaps TRBD2 (6 bases). Trimming left V 0 bases short and J 5 bases short, with 10 bases between. Germline V gives CDR1 LNHDA, CDR2 SQIVND (reference sequence). This CDR3 has 14 amino acids. The CDR3 DNA is TGTGCCAGTAGTATAGACGCGGGAAGGGAGACCCAGTACTTC. Encoded protein: CASSIDAGRETQYF.

The rearrangement links TRBV28 to TRBJ2-4; D unresolved. Trimming took off 5 bases at V and 6 bases at J, with 11 bases between the two ends. Germline V CDR1 and CDR2: MDHEN, SYDVKM. This CDR3 region has 13 residues. CDR3: CASSTLRGNIQYF. In DNA, the CDR3 is TGTGCCAGCAGTACCCTCAGAGGAAACATTCAGTACTTC.

This clone was detected once. The rearrangement uses TRBV19 and TRBJ1-6; 8 bases are shared with TRBD1. CDR1 LNHDA and CDR2 SQIVND come from the germline V gene (reference sequence). There are 17 residues in the CDR3. The J segment lost 7 bases and the V segment lost 2 bases, leaving 10 bases of the junction unmatched. CDR3 in amino acids: CASSILQGDESNSPLHF. CDR3 nucleotide sequence: TGTGCCAGTAGTATATTACAGGGGGACGAGAGCAATTCACCCCTCCACTTT.

The CDR3 nucleotides read TGTGCCAGCAGTCCCCCTCTGGGGGGAGGGACAAATGAGCAGTTCTTC. Protein product: CASSPPLGGGTNEQFF. This chain uses TRBV28 with TRBJ2-1, with D possibly being TRBD2 (7 bases). Trimming removed 5 bases at V and 7 bases at J, with 21 bases between. CDR1 is MDHEN and CDR2 is SYDVKM in the germline V gene. The CDR3 runs to 16 residues.

The rearrangement joins TRBV5-6 to TRBJ2-1; 11 bases match TRBD2. The CDR3 has 17 residues. V dropped 0 bases and J dropped 0; count of bases not matched to a gene: 2. Germline CDR1 reads SGHDT; CDR2 reads YYEEEE. The CDR3 reads CASSLASGRSSYNEQFF. CDR3 nucleotide sequence: TGTGCCAGCAGCTTGGCTAGCGGGAGGAGCTCCTACAATGAGCAGTTCTTC.

The chain has TRBV18 and TRBJ2-4; 10 bases match TRBD2. V was clipped by 2 bases and J by 0 bases; unmatched bases: 16. This CDR3 has 21 amino acids. CDR1 and CDR2 (germline): KGHSH, LQKENI. CDR3 loop: CASSPTRTGTSVSLAKNIQYF. CDR3 sequence (DNA): TGTGCCAGCTCACCAACGCGGACAGGGACTAGCGTGTCCCTAGCCAAAAACATTCAGTACTTC.